The 14 T cell receptor beta chains below come from one sample, sequenced in a study of OX40 agonist ivuxolimab in advanced cancers. Library prep was done by the immunoSEQ multiplex PCR assay. TCRdb took over this immuneACCESS table, retaining in-frame rearrangements with V and J assigned. Such tables are incomplete; in checked studies, under half of the missing clones stem from an unresolved V gene, and the remainder is unexplained. The sample table shows tens of thousands of clones, and around nine tenths are seen once. 1.5% to 2% of the sample is held by the ten biggest clonotypes. The sample in question was CD4+ or CD8+ T cells sorted from blood, obtained in a trial of the OX40 agonist ivuxolimab. Receptors originate from an adult with an advanced solid tumor such as melanoma, head and neck, liver or kidney cancer.

The CDR3 loop is CASSAGTSGNPYEQYF. The DNA of the CDR3 is TGCGCCAGCAGTGCCGGGACTAGCGGGAACCCCTACGAGCAGTACTTC. The chain employs TRBV5-1 and TRBJ2-7, with 13 positions matching TRBD2. V lost 5 bases to trimming and J lost 2 bases; unmatched junction nucleotides: 7. This CDR3 has 16 amino acids. Looked up from germline, CDR1 is SGHRS and CDR2 is YFSETQ.

J is TRBJ1-5 and V is TRBV18; 9 bases are a match to TRBD1. The CDR3 covers 14 residues. After removal of 3 bases from V and 4 bases from J, the junction contained 1 base not matched to a gene. Germline lookup yields CDR1 KGHSH and CDR2 LQKENI. The CDR3 nucleotides read TGTGCCAGCTCACCTGGGACAGGGAATCAGCCCCAGCATTTT. Protein product: CASSPGTGNQPQHF.

This chain links TRBV29-1 with TRBJ1-2; D is unclear. This CDR3 contains 12 residues. Germline CDR1 and CDR2: SQVTM and ANQGSEA. The V and J ends lost 5 bases and 2 bases respectively, with 9 bases between them. The CDR3 coding sequence is TGCAGCGTTTCGGGCGGGAACTATGGCTACACCTTC. Amino acids: CSVSGGNYGYTF.

The rearrangement uses TRBV18 and TRBJ1-2; TRBD1 matches 11 bases. CDR1 and CDR2 (germline): KGHSH, LQKENI. J gave up 1 base and V 3 bases, and 4 bases lay outside the gene matches. This CDR3 is 16 amino acids long. CDR3 protein: CASSPRGQGVNYGYTF. For the CDR3, the DNA is TGTGCCAGCTCACCCCGGGGACAGGGGGTTAACTATGGCTACACCTTC. Full variable domain (rest looked up from reference TRBV18 and TRBJ1-2): NAGVMQNPRHLVRRRGQEARLRCSPMKGHSHVYWYRQLPEEGLKFMVYLQKENIIDESGMPKERFSAEFPKEGPSILRIQQVVRGDSAAYFCASSPRGQGVNYGYTFGSGTRLTVV.

The chain uses TRBV9 and TRBJ2-1; 9 nucleotides match TRBD1. The CDR3 totals 16 residues. Germline V gives CDR1 SGDLS, CDR2 YYNGEE. V was pared by 0 bases and J by 5 bases, with 6 bases of the junction left unmatched. CDR3 sequence reads: CASSVGRDRVNNEQFF. The CDR3 nucleotides read TGTGCCAGCAGCGTAGGGCGGGACAGGGTGAACAATGAGCAGTTCTTC. Looking up the rest from reference TRBV9 and TRBJ2-1 gives the full variable domain: DSGVTQTPKHLITATGQRVTLRCSPRSGDLSVYWYQQSLDQGLQFLIQYYNGEERAKGNILERFSAQQFPDLHSELNLSSLELGDSALYFCASSVGRDRVNNEQFFGPGTRLTVL.

This clone is a singleton in its sample. The V and J genes are TRBV5-1 and TRBJ2-7; TRBD1 aligns across 8 bases. This CDR3 has 14 residues. The germline V gene has CDR1 SGHRS and CDR2 YFSETQ. V was clipped by 4 bases and J by 5 bases; unmatched bases: 8. The CDR3 reads CASSRSQGANEQYF. The CDR3 coding sequence is TGCGCCAGCAGCAGGTCCCAGGGGGCCAACGAGCAGTACTTC.

V usage is TRBV5-1 and J usage is TRBJ2-7; D gene uncertain. The V gene's germline CDR1 is SGHRS and CDR2 YFSETQ. The CDR3 contains 12 residues. Trimming took 0 bases from V and 6 from J, leaving 7 bases between them. The CDR3 sequence is CASSLELGEQYF. The CDR3 region has the DNA TGCGCCAGCAGCTTGGAGTTGGGCGAGCAGTACTTC.

This clone showed up just a few times. CDR3 loop: CASSIGDGYNEQFF. In DNA, the CDR3 is TGTGCCAGTAGTATAGGGGACGGTTACAATGAGCAGTTCTTC. The chain has TRBV19 and TRBJ2-1; D tentatively fits TRBD1 or TRBD2 (5 bases each). CDR1 LNHDA and CDR2 SQIVND come from the germline V gene (reference sequence). This CDR3 is built from 14 residues. V was trimmed by 1 base and J by 4 bases, leaving 8 bases between them.

V gene TRBV7-3 combines with J gene TRBJ2-5; D is possibly TRBD1 or TRBD2 (7 bases each). CDR1 and CDR2 from the germline V gene are SGHTA and FQGTGA. V was clipped by 5 bases and J by 11 bases, with 27 bases between them. The CDR3 has 16 residues. CDR3 in amino acids: CASSPLKGAVGGEQYF. CDR3 DNA sequence: TGTGCCAGCAGCCCCCTGAAGGGGGCTGTTGGGGGGGAGCAGTACTTC.

This chain joins TRBV29-1 and TRBJ1-2; 10 nucleotides line up with TRBD1. This CDR3 is 11 amino acids long. V trimming: 7 bases; J trimming: 6 bases; junction bases outside the gene matches: 2. The germline V gene has CDR1 SQVTM and CDR2 ANQGSEA. CDR3 sequence (DNA): TGCAGCGCTGGACAGGGGGATGGCTACACCTTC. Its protein is CSAGQGDGYTF. The full variable domain, rest sourced from reference TRBV29-1 and TRBJ1-2, is SAVISQKPSRDICQRGTSLTIQCQVDSQVTMMFWYRQQPGQSLTLIATANQGSEATYESGFVIDKFPISRPNLTFSTLTVSNMSPEDSSIYLCSAGQGDGYTFGSGTRLTVV.

J is TRBJ2-7 and V is TRBV4-3, with 12 bases identical to TRBD2. This CDR3 has 19 residues. Germline V gene data show CDR1 as LGHNA and CDR2 as YSLEER. The J segment lost 1 base and the V segment lost 0 bases, leaving 10 bases of the junction unmatched. The chain's CDR3 is CASSQDHLAGGPRSYEQYF. The CDR3 DNA follows: TGCGCCAGCAGCCAAGATCATCTAGCGGGAGGGCCCAGGTCCTACGAGCAGTACTTC.

This clone appeared a few times. Other DNA variants within this sample encode the same CDR3. The CDR3 loop reads CASSEEGRVYGYTF. CDR3 coding DNA: TGTGCCAGCAGTGAAGAGGGTCGGGTGTATGGCTACACCTTC. The V call is TRBV6-1, the J call TRBJ1-2; D is uncertain. V was shortened by 1 base and J by 5 bases, with 11 bases between the two germline ends. The CDR3 spans 14 residues. CDR1 and CDR2 (germline): MNHNS, SASEGT.

Ten or more counts support this clone. This chain joins TRBV11-2 and TRBJ2-1; D is undetermined. The CDR3 contains 13 residues. V gave up 2 bases and J gave up 7 bases, with 9 bases separating them. The germline V gene encodes CDR1 SGHAT and CDR2 FQNNGV. The CDR3 sequence is CASSLNSINEQFF. CDR3 DNA sequence: TGTGCCAGCAGCTTAAATTCAATAAATGAGCAGTTCTTC.

V gene TRBV19 combines with J gene TRBJ2-1; 7 bases are a match to TRBD1. CDR1 LNHDA and CDR2 SQIVND come from the germline V gene (reference sequence). The CDR3 is 15 amino acids. V was clipped by 7 bases and J by 2 bases; unmatched bases: 8. DNA for the CDR3: TGTGCCAGTAAAGGAGACAGGGACACCTACAATGAGCAGTTCTTC. Its protein is CASKGDRDTYNEQFF.